At least ten counts were recorded for the clone carrying this T cell receptor (beta chain). Its antigen remains unknown. The CDR3 has 15 residues. Trimming stripped 1 base from V and 10 bases from J, with 16 bases between. The data belong to a study of regulatory T cells in long-lasting Graves disease. General study points: Public clonotype sharing was higher in persistent than newly diagnosed patients.

Researchers made TCR beta libraries by using iRepertoire HTBI primers and running Arm-PCR on CDR3 regions. As processed by the authors: Spanning all samples, the identified segments comprised roughly 66 TRBV and some 15 TRBJ. TCRdb redid the calling of the multiplex PCR reads with MiXCR, one entry per CDR3 protein. The V and J calls here are based on TCRdb, not the publication. In the table there are about 400,000 distinct CDR3 sequences, about a fifth of which are singletons. Time point meaning: persistent/refractory GD, antithyroid drugs over 5 years with positive TRAb. Researchers made the TCR library from RNA that was extracted from PBMCs. Diagnosis followed American Thyroid Association guidelines for Graves' disease.

The rearrangement uses TRBV12-3 or TRBV12-4 and TRBJ1-4, with D unresolved. This receptor was identified in a female donor with Graves disease. The sample was peripheral blood mononuclear cells (PBMCs), taken when the disease was refractory, from a patient treated with antithyroid drugs. CDR3 nucleotide sequence: TGTGCCAGCAGTTTAGGAGATTCCTTAAGCGGAAAACTGTTTTTT. As protein: CASSLGDSLSGKLFF.